Listed below are T cell receptor beta chains from one sample, sequenced in a study of tumor-infiltrating lymphocytes in primary liver carcinoma. TCRdb processed the multiplex PCR reads anew with MiXCR; each CDR3 protein has one entry. Altogether about 210,000 distinct CDR3 sequences are present, about two thirds being singletons, with the ten largest covering under 7.5%. Sequencing was carried out using peripheral blood. The receptor set was obtained from a woman aged 60 to 75 with primary liver carcinoma and hepatitis B virus infection. CDR3s include the opening cysteine and the closing phenylalanine or tryptophan. Fields, in order: clone size, J gene, V gene, D gene, CDR3 protein, CDR3 DNA. A D gene is named only where the DNA matches it firmly. Clone sizes are given selectively: once, few, many, or a class where the clone is expanded.

-	TRBJ2-7	TRBV29-1	-	CRVEAGQGYYEHYF	TGCAGAGTTGAAGCGGGCCAGGGCTACTACGAGCACTACTTC
-	TRBJ2-3	TRBV6-6	-	CVSSYGVQRGDTQYF	TGTGTCAGCAGTTACGGGGTCCAACGGGGAGATACGCAGTATTTT
-	TRBJ2-1	TRBV28	TRBD2	CASSPWREVYNEQFF	TGTGCCAGCAGTCCCTGGCGGGAGGTATACAATGAGCAGTTCTTC
-	TRBJ2-3	TRBV29-1	-	CSVGVGSGTDTQYF	TGTAGCGTTGGGGTGGGCAGCGGCACAGATACGCAGTATTTT
once	TRBJ2-7	TRBV4-1	TRBD2	CASSRTPGEGLGEQYF	TGCGCCAGCAGCCGAACTCCGGGGGAGGGCCTCGGCGAGCAGTACTTC
few	TRBJ2-7	TRBV28	TRBD2	CASSSRNLKLAGEGEQYF	TGTGCCAGCAGTTCCCGAAACCTTAAACTAGCGGGAGAAGGTGAGCAGTACTTC
-	TRBJ1-6	TRBV30	-	CAWSVIGKGTSASLHF	TGTGCCTGGAGTGTAATCGGGAAGGGCACCTCCGCGTCCCTCCACTTT
-	TRBJ1-2	TRBV29-1	-	CSVRRGDYGYTF	TGTAGCGTTAGACGGGGCGACTATGGCTACACCTTC
-	TRBJ1-5	TRBV4-1	-	CASRPRNSRNQPQHF	TGCGCCAGCAGACCCCGGAACAGCCGTAATCAGCCCCAGCATTTT
-	TRBJ2-1	TRBV12-3/TRBV12-4	TRBD2	CASAGTSSYNEQFF	TGTGCTAGCGCTGGGACTAGCAGTTACAATGAGCAGTTCTTC
once	TRBJ2-2	TRBV10-2	TRBD2	CASSDRTSGELFF	TGCGCCAGCAGTGACCGTACCAGCGGGGAACTGTTTTTT
once	TRBJ2-2	TRBV7-3	-	CASSLSGPNTGELFF	TGTGCCAGCAGCCTTAGCGGACCGAACACCGGGGAGCTGTTTTTT
-	TRBJ2-1	TRBV14	-	CPSSPKLPGNEQFF	TGTCCCAGCAGCCCTAAATTGCCGGGGAATGAGCAGTTCTTC
-	TRBJ1-2	TRBV30	-	CAWSLRQTANYCYTF	TGTGCCTGGAGTTTACGACAGACAGCTAACTATTGCTACACCTTC
-	TRBJ2-7	TRBV11-2	TRBD2	CANSLGLAGDYEQYF	TGTGCCAACAGCTTAGGACTAGCGGGAGATTACGAGCAGTACTTC
once	TRBJ1-1	TRBV4-1	-	CASSPGVDIAEAFF	TGCGCCAGCAGCCCTGGGGTGGATATCGCTGAAGCTTTCTTT
-	TRBJ2-1	TRBV11-3	-	CASSLERGGEQFF	TGTGCCAGTAGCTTAGAACGTGGGGGAGAGCAGTTCTTC
few	TRBJ2-2	TRBV7-3	TRBD2	CASTQSGTRSGELFF	TGTGCCAGCACCCAATCCGGGACTAGGTCCGGGGAGCTGTTTTTT
few	TRBJ2-1	TRBV7-9	-	CASSSQVDPEFF	TGTGCCAGCAGCTCACAGGTCGACCCGGAGTTCTTC
-	TRBJ1-1	TRBV19	TRBD1	CASDRGEGTEAFF	TGTGCCAGCGACAGGGGGGAGGGGACTGAAGCTTTCTTT
-	TRBJ2-1	TRBV6-1	-	CSSSEGSALYNEQFF	TGTTCCAGCAGTGAAGGTAGCGCCCTCTACAATGAGCAGTTCTTC
-	TRBJ1-5	TRBV6-5	-	CASSVDLGGYRPQHF	TGTGCCAGCAGCGTCGATTTAGGCGGATACCGGCCCCAGCATTTT
-	TRBJ2-3	TRBV11-2	-	CVSTRATDTQYF	TGTGTTAGCACAAGGGCCACAGATACGCAGTATTTT
-	TRBJ2-7	TRBV11-2	TRBD2	CARSPRLAEYEQYF	TGTGCCAGGAGCCCCCGACTAGCAGAATACGAGCAGTACTTC
many	TRBJ2-7	TRBV29-1	-	CSVETQGRGEQYF	TGCAGCGTTGAAACGCAGGGCAGGGGTGAGCAGTACTTC
few	TRBJ2-3	TRBV6-6	-	CASRGSFRVHTDTQYF	TGTGCCAGCAGAGGTAGTTTTCGGGTACACACAGATACGCAGTATTTT
-	TRBJ2-7	TRBV6-2/TRBV6-3	-	CASSYKTSQSYEQYF	TGTGCCAGCAGTTACAAGACCTCTCAATCCTACGAGCAGTACTTC
-	TRBJ2-7	TRBV6-6	TRBD1	CASSYSETGGSGQYF	TGTGCCAGCAGTTACTCTGAGACAGGGGGCTCCGGGCAGTACTTC
-	TRBJ2-7	TRBV14	-	CASSQAGSPYEQYF	TGTGCCAGCAGCCAAGCAGGGTCCCCCTATGAGCAGTACTTC
-	TRBJ2-2	TRBV14	-	CASSQESWGPGELFF	TGTGCCAGCAGCCAAGAGTCGTGGGGCCCCGGGGAGCTGTTTTTT
-	TRBJ2-7	TRBV5-5	-	CASSPALTSSGYEQYF	TGTGCCAGCAGTCCTGCCTTAACTAGTTCGGGCTACGAGCAGTACTTC
many	TRBJ2-1	TRBV6-6	TRBD2	CASSSGTSGWGSYNEQFF	TGTGCCAGCAGTTCCGGGACTAGCGGTTGGGGCTCCTACAATGAGCAGTTCTTC
many	TRBJ2-5	TRBV6-5	TRBD1	CASSQGQGAVWETQYF	TGTGCCAGCAGTCAAGGACAGGGGGCGGTCTGGGAGACCCAGTACTTC
few	TRBJ1-2	TRBV6-1	TRBD1	CASRESGGYQSYGYTF	TGTGCCAGCAGGGAATCAGGGGGCTATCAGAGCTATGGCTACACCTTC